The entry below gives a single T cell receptor beta chain sequence along with its context. The antigen is undetermined. These data belong to a study of response to subunit inactivated influenza vaccine. In TCRdb, the RT-PCR reads were re-called with MiXCR into one record per CDR3 protein. The sample lists roughly 670,000 distinct CDR3 sequences; approximately 14% were seen once. Overall study findings and caveats: Authors suggested that a seasonal influenza vaccination recruits few new T cells each time.

V was pared by 0 bases and J by 1 base, with 10 bases of the junction left unmatched. There are 17 residues in the CDR3. Germline CDR1 SGHRS, CDR2 YFSETQ. This material consisted of PBMCs from blood, taken 14 to 15 days before vaccination. V gene TRBV5-1 combines with J gene TRBJ2-7; TRBD2 aligns across 7 bases. This TCR was recovered from a man aged 50 or older who received an inactivated influenza vaccine. The CDR3 loop reads CASSLAPGRSSSYEQYF. The CDR3 bases are TGCGCCAGCAGCTTGGCTCCCGGGAGGTCATCGTCCTACGAGCAGTACTTC.